This is a list of T cell receptor beta chains from one sample in a study of T-cell memory formation after mild COVID-19. TCRdb itself ran the 5' RACE reads through MiXCR, one entry per CDR3 protein. The data hold about 190,000 distinct CDR3 sequences, with approximately 20% observed a single time. What was sequenced was PBMCs or a T cell subset sorted from them (not recorded which). The receptor set was obtained from an adult woman who had mild COVID-19 (a few samples of this study predate the infection). Cell type and time point are not known. CDR3s include the opening cysteine and the closing phenylalanine or tryptophan. Each record gives: V gene, clone size, D gene, J gene, CDR3 length, CDR3 protein, CDR3 DNA. A D gene is named only where the DNA matches it firmly. Size is omitted from some rows. Given values are once, few, many or a class for expanded clones.

TRBV12-3/TRBV12-4	few	TRBD1	TRBJ2-2	13	CASKQGGTGELFF	TGTGCCAGCAAACAGGGGGGTACCGGGGAGCTGTTTTTT
TRBV29-1	-	-	TRBJ2-7	13	CSREGRGDYEQYF	TGCAGCCGGGAGGGCAGGGGGGACTACGAGCAGTACTTC
TRBV29-1	few	TRBD1	TRBJ2-6	15	CSAGTAGSGANVLTF	TGCAGCGCCGGGACAGCTGGCTCTGGGGCCAACGTCCTGACTTTC
TRBV5-6	few	TRBD1	TRBJ1-2	16	CASSWRPRTGKYGYTF	TGTGCCAGCAGCTGGCGCCCACGGACAGGGAAATATGGCTACACCTTC
TRBV23-1	-	TRBD1	TRBJ2-7	14	CASRKTGGYDEQYF	TGCGCCAGCAGAAAGACAGGGGGGTACGACGAGCAGTACTTC
TRBV2	-	-	TRBJ1-1	11	CRIGQSAEAFF	TGTAGGATAGGACAGTCAGCTGAAGCTTTCTTT
TRBV7-2	-	-	TRBJ2-1	16	CASSHGTGGSYNEQFF	TGTGCCAGCAGCCACGGCACAGGAGGCTCCTACAATGAGCAGTTCTTC
TRBV18	-	TRBD1	TRBJ1-1	14	CASSSDRGSTEAFF	TGTGCCAGCTCATCCGACAGGGGAAGCACTGAAGCTTTCTTT
TRBV21-1	few	-	TRBJ2-1	15	CASSDRDWSYNEQFF	TGTGCCAGCAGCGACCGGGACTGGTCCTACAATGAGCAGTTCTTC
TRBV24-1	-	-	TRBJ1-1	12	CATMGSTPEAFF	TGTGCCACCATGGGGAGCACCCCTGAAGCTTTCTTT
TRBV12-3/TRBV12-4	few	TRBD1	TRBJ1-1	12	CASSHGTDKAFF	TGTGCCAGCAGCCATGGGACAGATAAAGCTTTCTTT
TRBV6-5	-	-	TRBJ2-3	15	CASSNRGAYTDTQYF	TGTGCCAGCAGTAACCGGGGGGCATACACAGATACGCAGTATTTT
TRBV5-1	-	-	TRBJ1-2	12	CASAEANYGYTF	TGCGCCAGCGCAGAAGCTAACTATGGCTACACCTTC
TRBV12-3/TRBV12-4	-	TRBD1	TRBJ2-6	18	CASSGDYGTGRGANVLTF	TGTGCCAGCAGTGGCGACTACGGGACAGGGCGTGGGGCCAACGTCCTGACTTTC
TRBV6-2/TRBV6-3	-	TRBD1	TRBJ2-1	16	CASTSRQGGQGHEQFF	TGTGCCAGCACGTCCCGCCAGGGGGGACAGGGTCATGAGCAGTTCTTC
TRBV6-2/TRBV6-3	-	-	TRBJ2-3	17	CASSRRVLGGSTDTQYF	TGTGCCAGCAGCCGGAGGGTTTTGGGGGGCAGCACAGATACGCAGTATTTT
TRBV2	-	-	TRBJ2-6	14	CASRRGLGANVLTF	TGTGCCAGCCGCAGGGGCTTGGGGGCCAACGTCCTGACTTTC
TRBV5-1	-	TRBD1	TRBJ1-3	16	CASSLNTGDSGNTIYF	TGCGCCAGCAGCTTAAACACAGGGGACTCTGGAAACACCATATATTTT
TRBV19	-	TRBD1	TRBJ1-6	16	CASSPRTGLMNSPLHF	TGTGCCAGTAGTCCTCGGACAGGGCTAATGAATTCACCCCTCCACTTT
TRBV15	-	TRBD1	TRBJ1-5	15	CATSRNGQGDQPQHF	TGTGCCACCAGCAGGAACGGACAGGGTGATCAGCCCCAGCATTTT
TRBV2	-	-	TRBJ1-1	12	CASRFGNTEAFF	TGTGCCAGCAGGTTCGGGAACACTGAAGCTTTCTTT
TRBV12-3/TRBV12-4	-	-	TRBJ2-1	16	CASSRPLAATYNEQFF	TGTGCCAGCAGTCGGCCGTTAGCGGCCACCTACAATGAGCAGTTCTTC
TRBV5-1	few	TRBD1	TRBJ2-1	14	CASSWGQANNEQFF	TGCGCCAGCAGCTGGGGACAGGCCAACAATGAGCAGTTCTTC
TRBV9	-	TRBD1	TRBJ1-2	15	CASSVQDRDPYGYTF	TGTGCCAGCAGCGTACAGGACAGGGACCCCTATGGCTACACCTTC
TRBV10-3	few	-	TRBJ2-1	14	CAIRRDSSGDEQFF	TGTGCCATCCGGAGGGACTCTTCAGGGGATGAGCAGTTCTTC
TRBV7-9	-	-	TRBJ1-1	18	CASRGPYGVTGPGTEAFF	TGTGCCAGCCGGGGGCCCTACGGGGTCACGGGGCCGGGGACTGAAGCTTTCTTT